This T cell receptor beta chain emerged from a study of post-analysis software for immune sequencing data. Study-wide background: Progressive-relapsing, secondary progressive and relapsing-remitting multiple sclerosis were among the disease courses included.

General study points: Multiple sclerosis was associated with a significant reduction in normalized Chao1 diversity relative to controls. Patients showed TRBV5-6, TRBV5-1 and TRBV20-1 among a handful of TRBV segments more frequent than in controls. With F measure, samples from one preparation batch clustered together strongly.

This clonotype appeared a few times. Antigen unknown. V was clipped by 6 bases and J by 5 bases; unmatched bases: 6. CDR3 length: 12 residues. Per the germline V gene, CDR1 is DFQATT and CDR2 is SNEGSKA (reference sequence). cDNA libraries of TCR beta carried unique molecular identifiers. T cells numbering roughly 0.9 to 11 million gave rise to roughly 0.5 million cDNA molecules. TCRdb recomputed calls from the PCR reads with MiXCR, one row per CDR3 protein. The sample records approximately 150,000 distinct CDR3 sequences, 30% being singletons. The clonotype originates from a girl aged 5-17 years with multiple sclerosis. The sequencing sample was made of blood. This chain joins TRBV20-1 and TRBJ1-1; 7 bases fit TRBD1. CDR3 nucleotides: TGCAGTGCCGTGACAGGGAAGACTGAAGCTTTCTTT. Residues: CSAVTGKTEAFF.